The 17 T cell receptor beta chains below were found in one sample sequenced in a study of blood T cell repertoires in COVID-19. Some clones are missing from TCRdb's copy, which holds only in-frame ones; the method was immunoSEQ multiplex PCR. The data show some 530,000 clones, with roughly 88% seen just once and about 3.2% held by the top ten. Sequencing input: peripheral blood. These receptors came from a human donor in a cohort sampled during active COVID-19.

The rearrangement uses TRBV19 and TRBJ2-3, with D tentatively TRBD2 (5 bases). This CDR3 has 16 residues. Germline V CDR1 and CDR2: LNHDA, SQIVND (reference sequence). V was trimmed by 1 base and J by 2 bases, leaving 13 bases between them. Here the CDR3 reads CASSIAIGGYTDTQYF. The DNA for the CDR3 is TGTGCCAGTAGTATAGCTATTGGCGGGTACACAGATACGCAGTATTTT.

The chain couples TRBV28 to TRBJ2-3; D not resolved. The CDR3 sequence is 14 residues long. Trimming removed 7 bases at V and 1 base at J, with 12 bases between. Germline assignment: CDR1 MDHEN and CDR2 SYDVKM. The DNA of the CDR3 is TGTGCCAGCATAGAGAGGCGCGGCACAGATACGCAGTATTTT. Protein: CASIERRGTDTQYF. Complete variable domain (other parts from reference TRBV28 and TRBJ2-3): DVKVTQSSRYLVKRTGEKVFLECVQDMDHENMFWYRQDPGLGLRLIYFSYDVKMKEKGDIPEGYSVSREKKERFSLILESASTNQTSMYLCASIERRGTDTQYFGPGTRLTVL.

There are a few counts of this clone. This chain joins TRBV11-2 and TRBJ2-7, with D uncertain. The CDR3 is 14 amino acids. V was cut by 5 bases and J by 5 bases, with 16 bases left in between. CDR1 and CDR2 (germline): SGHAT, FQNNGV. CDR3 in DNA: TGTGCCAGCAGCCCCCGAGCTAAAAGCAACGAGCAGTACTTC. Translating gives CASSPRAKSNEQYF.

This clone was counted once. This chain links TRBV18 with TRBJ2-1; the D gene is possibly TRBD1 (6 bases). The CDR3 sequence is 15 residues long. Germline V lookup: CDR1 KGHSH, CDR2 LQKENI. The V end lost 6 bases, the J end lost 2 bases, and 14 bases lay between the germline ends. The CDR3 DNA reads TGTGCCAGCTCGGACCGGGACATAACCTACAATGAGCAGTTCTTC. It yields the protein CASSDRDITYNEQFF.

This chain uses TRBV9 with TRBJ2-7, with TRBD2 matching 13 bases. This CDR3 comprises 15 residues. CDR1 and CDR2 (germline): SGDLS, YYNGEE. The J segment lost 4 bases and the V segment lost 4 bases, leaving 5 bases of the junction unmatched. The CDR3 spells CASSPGLAGPYEQYF. CDR3 coding DNA: TGTGCCAGCAGCCCGGGACTAGCGGGACCGTACGAGCAGTACTTC.

The chain uses TRBV11-3 and TRBJ2-7; D perhaps matches TRBD1 (6 bases). The V end was cut by 4 bases, the J end by 6 bases, with 13 bases between. The CDR3 contains 13 residues. The germline V gene has CDR1 SGHNT and CDR2 YENEEA. As DNA, the CDR3 is TGTGCCAGCAGCTGGGGGCAAGGGGGCGAGCAGTACTTC. Translation gives CASSWGQGGEQYF.

This clone came up once. The rearrangement links TRBV10-2 to TRBJ2-7; the D gene is possibly TRBD2 (5 bases). The V end was cut by 2 bases, the J end by 6 bases, with 14 bases between. This CDR3 has 14 amino acids. CDR1 is WSHSY, CDR2 SAAADI, per germline. The CDR3 region is CASSENSGVGEQYF. The CDR3 DNA sequence: TGCGCCAGCAGTGAGAACAGCGGAGTGGGCGAGCAGTACTTC.

The V gene is TRBV6-5, the J gene TRBJ1-5; 10 bases align to TRBD1. Germline CDR1 reads MNHEY; CDR2 reads SVGAGI. The CDR3 runs to 16 residues. V was pared by 2 bases and J by 7 bases, with 8 bases of the junction left unmatched. CDR3 sequence: CASSYGGGQGFQPQHF. For the CDR3, the DNA is TGTGCCAGCAGTTACGGGGGGGGACAGGGGTTCCAGCCCCAGCATTTT.

This sequence joins TRBV27 and TRBJ1-1; a weak D match, TRBD1 (6 bases). The V and J ends lost 5 bases and 0 bases respectively, with 13 bases between them. The CDR3 is 15 residues long. Germline assignment: CDR1 MNHEY and CDR2 SMNVEV (reference sequence). The CDR3 DNA reads TGTGCCAGCAGTGCGCAGGGGACCATGAACACTGAAGCTTTCTTT. Its protein product is CASSAQGTMNTEAFF.

The J gene is TRBJ2-7, the V gene TRBV7-2; the match to TRBD2 covers 7 bases. CDR1 is SGHTA, CDR2 FQGNSA, per germline. V shed 7 bases, J shed 3 bases, and the junction held 15 bases outside the gene matches. The CDR3 length is 16 residues. This CDR3 reads CASTHSGGGPLYEQYF. CDR3 coding DNA: TGTGCCAGCACCCACTCGGGGGGAGGGCCCCTCTACGAGCAGTACTTC.

The V call is TRBV27, the J call TRBJ2-2; D is unresolved. V lost 5 bases to trimming and J lost 1 base, with 26 bases between them. CDR1 is MNHEY and CDR2 is SMNVEV in the germline V gene (reference sequence). The CDR3 has 20 amino acids. CDR3 DNA: TGTGCCAGCAGTCGAAGACCGATTAGCAACCCGACGAAGAACACCGGGGAGCTGTTTTTT. It yields the protein CASSRRPISNPTKNTGELFF.

CDR3 loop: CASRSENTDTQYF. The DNA of the CDR3 is TGTGCCAGCCGGTCTGAGAACACAGATACGCAGTATTTT. The V call is TRBV27, the J call TRBJ2-3; D is unclear. Germline V gene sequence: CDR1 MNHEY, CDR2 SMNVEV (reference sequence). This CDR3 has 13 amino acids. Trimming left V 8 bases short and J 2 bases short, with 11 bases between.

The chain uses TRBV5-1 and TRBJ2-1; 9 nucleotides line up with TRBD2. This CDR3 is 16 amino acids long. Germline V gene sequence: CDR1 SGHRS, CDR2 YFSETQ. V lost 1 base to trimming and J lost 8 bases; unmatched junction nucleotides: 10. CDR3 in DNA: TGCGCCAGCAGCTTGCGGACTAGCGAGACGTCTGATGAGCAGTTCTTC. It specifies CASSLRTSETSDEQFF.

The V call is TRBV10-1, the J call TRBJ2-4, with D maybe TRBD1 (5 bases). Germline CDR1 WNHNN, CDR2 SYGVQD (reference sequence). The CDR3 is 16 amino acids. Trimming took 3 bases from V and 6 from J, leaving 18 bases between them. The CDR3 DNA sequence: TGCGCCAGCAGTGATGGCGGTGCAAGGGGCTTAAACATTCAGTACTTC. This translates into CASSDGGARGLNIQYF.

This rearrangement joins TRBV3-1 (or the pseudogene TRBV3-2) to TRBJ2-1; D possibly corresponds to TRBD1 (6 bases). V was shortened by 1 base and J by 3 bases, with 13 bases between the two germline ends. Germline V gives CDR1 LGHDT, CDR2 YNNKEL (reference sequence). The CDR3 length is 16 residues. CDR3 coding DNA: TGTGCCAGCAGCCAAGGGGTGCAGGGGCTCTACAATGAGCAGTTCTTC. Protein product: CASSQGVQGLYNEQFF.

The chain is built from TRBV30 and TRBJ2-2; 12 positions agree with TRBD2. Germline V CDR1 and CDR2: GTSNPN, SVGIG (reference sequence). The CDR3 is 17 residues long. Trimming cost V 4 bases and J 1 base; bases outside gene matches: 7. The DNA for the CDR3 is TGTGCCTGGACAGGACTAGCGGGATGGTGGAACACCGGGGAGCTGTTTTTT. Translated: CAWTGLAGWWNTGELFF.

This sequence joins TRBV7-2 and TRBJ2-1; 9 positions match TRBD2. Losses at the gene ends were 0 bases for V and 15 bases for J; bases not matched to a gene: 9. In germline, CDR1 is SGHTA, CDR2 FQGNSA. The CDR3 length is 14 residues. CDR3 residues: CASSLALAGLNPFF. Here the CDR3 DNA reads TGTGCCAGCAGCTTAGCACTAGCGGGCCTAAATCCGTTCTTC.